A single sample gave rise to the 21 T cell receptor beta chains below, sequenced in a study of T cell clonotyping in hematopoietic cell transplantation. The repertoire was sequenced with immunoSEQ multiplex PCR; TCRdb's copy has only in-frame clones and lacks some. The repertoire holds around 15,000 clones, with about 57% as singletons. The sequenced sample was PBMCs, obtained 30 days after allogeneic stem cell transplant. Receptor source: a male patient between 50 and 60 years old who had an allogeneic stem cell transplant from an unrelated donor, so T cells may come from the graft donor. Some clones in this sample may be carry-over from other donors' samples.

The chain has TRBV28 and TRBJ2-5; 8 positions agree with TRBD2. Per the germline V gene, CDR1 is MDHEN and CDR2 is SYDVKM. Trimming took 6 bases from V and 1 from J; bases not matched to a gene: 7. CDR3 length equals 15 residues. CDR3 loop: CASSPTSDFQETQYF. CDR3 DNA: TGTGCCAGCAGCCCGACTAGCGACTTCCAAGAGACCCAGTACTTC.

This clone showed up just once. The chain employs TRBV28 and TRBJ1-1; TRBD1 matches at 9 bases. The junction had 0 bases not matched to a gene; V was cut back by 2 bases and J by 5 bases. CDR1 and CDR2 (germline): MDHEN, SYDVKM. The CDR3 contains 13 residues. As DNA, the CDR3 is TGTGCCAGCAGTTTAGACAGGGGGACTGAAGCTTTCTTT. Protein product: CASSLDRGTEAFF.

On this clone: The junction shows a germline mismatch at one end, possibly a read error. The gene calls are TRBV6-6 and TRBJ1-2; D unresolved. The CDR3 covers 15 residues. CDR1 MNHNY and CDR2 SVGAGI come from the germline V gene (reference sequence). The CDR3 coding sequence is TGTGCCGGCAGCCGAATCTCCCTGGGGTACTATGGCTACACCTTC. It encodes CAGSRISLGYYGYTF.

The chain couples TRBV4-3 to TRBJ1-2, with D unclear. Germline V gives CDR1 LGHNA, CDR2 YSLEER. Trimming took 0 bases from V and 4 from J, leaving 12 bases between them. The CDR3 is made up of 15 amino acids. The CDR3 loop reads CASSQEPEPLYGYTF. In DNA form, the CDR3 reads TGCGCCAGCAGCCAAGAACCCGAGCCCCTCTATGGCTACACCTTC.

The V gene is TRBV20-1, the J gene TRBJ1-2; D ambiguous. The CDR3 runs 11 residues. Germline CDR1 reads DFQATT; CDR2 reads SNEGSKA (reference sequence). With 4 bases removed from V and 2 bases from J, the gap between germline ends came to 5 bases. The CDR3 DNA is TGCAGTGCTACTCCCAACTATGGCTACACCTTC. Its protein is CSATPNYGYTF.

The chain joins TRBV28 to TRBJ1-2; no firm D call. Per germline, CDR1 MDHEN and CDR2 SYDVKM. The CDR3 has 15 amino acids. Deletions cut 4 bases from V and 0 bases from J, with 12 bases between. The CDR3 DNA reads as TGTGCCAGCAGTTCCCGATTGGCGGCTAACTATGGCTACACCTTC. Amino acid sequence: CASSSRLAANYGYTF.

The rearrangement joins TRBV27 to TRBJ1-2; 7 bases are a match to TRBD1. Germline loops: CDR1 MNHEY, CDR2 SMNVEV (reference sequence). CDR3 length equals 15 residues. Unmatched junction bases numbered 3, after V lost 1 base and J lost 1 base. DNA for the CDR3: TGTGCCAGCAGTTTATTGGGGACAGTTAACTATGGCTACACCTTC. This gives the protein CASSLLGTVNYGYTF.

The chain has TRBV5-1 and TRBJ2-6; a weak D match, TRBD1 (5 bases). Per the germline V gene, CDR1 is SGHRS and CDR2 is YFSETQ. Trimming stripped 7 bases from V and 1 base from J, with 12 bases between. This CDR3 has 15 amino acids. CDR3 coding DNA: TGCGCCAGCCGATCCACAGGATCTGGGGCCAACGTCCTGACTTTC. This codes for CASRSTGSGANVLTF.

This clone was recorded only once. Other DNA sequences of this sample code for an identical CDR3. The gene calls are TRBV5-1 and TRBJ1-1; D unresolved. Germline assignment: CDR1 SGHRS and CDR2 YFSETQ. V was trimmed by 3 bases and J by 1 base, leaving 1 base between them. The CDR3 is 11 amino acids. CDR3 DNA sequence: TGCGCCAGCAGCTCGAACACTGAAGCTTTCTTT. Protein sequence: CASSSNTEAFF.

The V and J genes are TRBV29-1 and TRBJ2-3; D is unresolved. CDR3 length equals 13 residues. CDR1 and CDR2 (germline): SQVTM, ANQGSEA. V was cut by 4 bases and J by 0 bases, with 8 bases left in between. For the CDR3, the DNA is TGCAGCGTTGGCTACGGGAGCACAGATACGCAGTATTTT. Its protein is CSVGYGSTDTQYF.

The chain combines TRBV27 with TRBJ1-2; D unresolved. Trimming shortened V by 4 bases and J by 5 bases, and 20 bases separated the two germline ends. The V gene's germline CDR1 is MNHEY and CDR2 SMNVEV (reference sequence). This CDR3 is built from 16 residues. The CDR3 loop is CASSSLSMPKVYGYTF. The CDR3, as DNA: TGTGCCAGCAGTTCCCTGAGCATGCCTAAGGTATATGGCTACACCTTC.

The chain uses TRBV30 and TRBJ1-1; D is uncertain. The CDR3 has 12 residues. V shed 3 bases and J shed 7 bases, with 12 bases lying between them. Germline lookup yields CDR1 GTSNPN and CDR2 SVGIG (reference sequence). This chain's CDR3 is CAWRGLVGEAFF. The CDR3 coding sequence is TGTGCCTGGAGAGGTTTGGTCGGTGAAGCTTTCTTT.

The V call is TRBV6-1, the J call TRBJ1-2, with a possible D match to TRBD1 (6 bases). Trimming removed 8 bases at V and 8 bases at J, with 15 bases between. Germline V gene lookup returns CDR1 MNHNS and CDR2 SASEGT. CDR3 length equals 12 residues. CDR3 residues: CASHAGGGGYTF. The CDR3 nucleotides read TGTGCCAGCCACGCCGGGGGCGGAGGCTACACCTTC.

This chain joins TRBV6-1 and TRBJ1-5, with TRBD1 matching 7 bases. Unmatched junction bases numbered 8, after V lost 10 bases and J lost 2 bases. The CDR3 length is 14 residues. Per germline, CDR1 MNHNS and CDR2 SASEGT. Here the CDR3 DNA reads TGTGCCAACCCGACAGGGTTGGGCAATCAGCCCCAGCATTTT. It codes for CANPTGLGNQPQHF.

This clone counts as medium-sized. The chain is built from TRBV5-1 and TRBJ1-4; D uncertain. Trimming removed 4 bases at V and 5 bases at J, with 12 bases between. The CDR3 is 14 residues long. CDR1 and CDR2 from the germline V gene are SGHRS and YFSETQ. The CDR3 DNA sequence: TGCGCCAGCAGCGCCTTTAGGCCCAATGAAAAACTGTTTTTT. As protein: CASSAFRPNEKLFF. Looking up the rest from reference TRBV5-1 and TRBJ1-4 gives the full variable domain: KAGVTQTPRYLIKTRGQQVTLSCSPISGHRSVSWYQQTPGQGLQFLFEYFSETQRNKGNFPGRFSGRQFSNSRSEMNVSTLELGDSALYLCASSAFRPNEKLFFGSGTQLSVL.

The chain links TRBV25-1 to TRBJ1-2; no clear D. The CDR3 has 15 amino acids. The V gene's germline CDR1 is MGHDK and CDR2 SYGVNS. V gave up 1 base and J gave up 5 bases, with 14 bases separating them. The CDR3 here is CASSELDTWTYGYTF. The CDR3 bases are TGTGCCAGCAGTGAATTAGACACTTGGACGTATGGCTACACCTTC.

The chain employs TRBV30 and TRBJ2-1, with D uncertain. The CDR3 has 11 residues. The V and J ends lost 1 base and 7 bases respectively, with 5 bases between them. Germline loops: CDR1 GTSNPN, CDR2 SVGIG (reference sequence). The CDR3 sequence is CAWSARNEQFF. Written as DNA, the CDR3 is TGTGCCTGGAGTGCCCGGAATGAGCAGTTCTTC. The full variable domain, completed using reference TRBV30 and TRBJ2-1, is SQTIHQWPATLVQPVGSPLSLECTVEGTSNPNLYWYRQAAGRGLQLLFYSVGIGQISSEVPQNLSASRPQDRQFILSSKKLLLSDSGFYLCAWSARNEQFFGPGTRLTVL.

The J gene is TRBJ1-2, the V gene TRBV25-1, with a tentative D call TRBD1 (5 bases). The CDR3 has 14 residues. Between the trimmed V and J ends, which lost 2 bases and 0 bases, there was a span of 7 bases. CDR1 is MGHDK, CDR2 SYGVNS, per germline. The CDR3 loop reads CASSEGTTNYGYTF. The CDR3 DNA reads TGTGCCAGCAGTGAAGGGACGACTAACTATGGCTACACCTTC.

The chain uses TRBV6-6 and TRBJ2-2; D is undetermined. The germline gives CDR1 MNHNY, CDR2 SVGAGI (reference sequence). The CDR3 runs to 10 residues. V lost 8 bases and J 4 bases, leaving 2 bases between the germline ends. The CDR3 sequence: CASSTGELFF. The DNA for the CDR3 is TGTGCCAGCTCCACCGGGGAGCTGTTTTTT.

Only a few counts were recorded for this clone. This chain uses TRBV30 with TRBJ1-4; D is ambiguous. There are 14 residues in the CDR3. V shed 2 bases and J shed 0 bases, with 7 bases lying between them. The germline V gene encodes CDR1 GTSNPN and CDR2 SVGIG (reference sequence). The CDR3 region is CAWSIRATNEKLFF. In DNA, the CDR3 is TGTGCCTGGAGTATCAGAGCAACTAATGAAAAACTGTTTTTT.

The V and J genes are TRBV7-3 and TRBJ2-5; 8 positions match TRBD1. This CDR3 is built from 15 residues. The trim removed 2 bases at V and 9 bases at J, leaving 11 bases unmatched. CDR1 is SGHTA and CDR2 is FQGTGA in the germline V gene. The CDR3 sequence is CASSLRPGQGSPQYF. The CDR3 bases are TGTGCCAGCAGCTTACGCCCAGGACAGGGTAGTCCCCAGTACTTC.